This TCR beta chain was identified in a study of graft-versus-host responses after intestinal transplantation. Study-wide background: Grafts that recipients had were multivisceral, liver-intestinal, or isolated intestinal transplants. Study results and limitations: Recipient-marrow GvH clones were detected, some having first appeared in ileum or blood. Graft-donor T cell macrochimerism in patients accompanied high graft-versus-host to host-versus-graft clonal ratios in allografts.

Profiling relied on immunoSEQ multiplex PCR, and the TCRdb table lists in-frame clones only, not all of them. The table records some 90,000 clones, 85% to 90% of them present only once. Note on this clone: The antigen remains undetermined.

Germline V gene sequence: CDR1 LNHNV, CDR2 YYDKDF (reference sequence). The CDR3 totals 16 residues. The V gene end was trimmed by 0 bases and the J gene end by 4 bases; junction bases not matched to a gene: 2. The chain combines TRBV15 with TRBJ2-7; 14 nucleotides match TRBD2. The receptor was isolated from a human donor who received an intestinal transplant. Sample: unstimulated CD4+ T cells sorted from spleen or lymph node cells, taken before intestinal transplant. The CDR3 DNA reads TGTGCCACCAGCAGAGAAGGGACTAGCGGGGGATACGAGCAGTACTTC. Amino acid sequence: CATSREGTSGGYEQYF.